The source of this TCR beta chain is a study of shared clonotypes between healthy human individuals. Study context: For every donor, three CD4 naive, three CD4 memory, two CD8 naive and one CD8 memory plates were used. Points from the study as a whole: Naive subsets, compared against memory subsets, generally had larger estimated richness values.

Details on this clone: Its matching antigen is unknown.

Clones were read by immunoSEQ multiplex PCR, and TCRdb kept only the in-frame ones, dropping some. The sample carries 900,000 to 1,200,000 clones, 70% to 80% recorded once. The germline V gene has CDR1 SEHNR and CDR2 FQNEAQ (reference sequence). The CDR3 sequence is 16 residues long. V trimming: 5 bases; J trimming: 3 bases; junction bases outside the gene matches: 10. The rearrangement links TRBV7-9 to TRBJ2-3; 8 bases fit TRBD2. This clonotype was obtained from a man aged 18 to 29 in good health. Some clones in this sample may be carry-over from other donors' samples. Sequenced sample: memory CD4+ T cells from PBMCs. Subset specified: CD45RA-negative fraction. The CDR3 region has the DNA TGTGCCAGCAGCCCCCTACTGAGCGGGAGTACAGATACGCAGTATTTT. The encoded protein is CASSPLLSGSTDTQYF.